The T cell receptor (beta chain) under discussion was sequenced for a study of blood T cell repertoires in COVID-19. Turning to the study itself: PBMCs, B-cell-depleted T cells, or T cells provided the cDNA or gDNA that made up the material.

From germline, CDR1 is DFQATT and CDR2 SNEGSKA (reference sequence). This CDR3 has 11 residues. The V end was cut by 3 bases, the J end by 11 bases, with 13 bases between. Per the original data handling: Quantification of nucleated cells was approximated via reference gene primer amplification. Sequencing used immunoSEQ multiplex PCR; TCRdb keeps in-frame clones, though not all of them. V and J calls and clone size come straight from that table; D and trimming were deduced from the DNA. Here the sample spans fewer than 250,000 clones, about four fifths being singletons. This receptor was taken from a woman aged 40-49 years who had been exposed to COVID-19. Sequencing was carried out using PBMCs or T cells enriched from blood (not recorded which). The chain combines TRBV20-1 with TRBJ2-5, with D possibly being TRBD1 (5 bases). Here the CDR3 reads CSASGPKGQYF. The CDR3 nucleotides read TGCAGTGCTAGTGGACCCAAGGGGCAGTACTTC.